The 3 T cell receptor beta chains given below trace back to one sample, sequenced in a study of metastatic and nonmetastatic thyroid tumors. Via MiXCR, TCRdb re-called the PCR reads. There are 30,000 to 35,000 clones in the sample; 25% to 30% occur only once, and 7.8% lies in the top ten. Thyroid surgery took place with no prior treatment in any patient. Sample: blood. These receptors originate from a female donor with papillary thyroid cancer or a benign thyroid nodule (not recorded which). Some clones in this sample may be carry-over from other donors' samples.

This clone occurred many times. At the DNA level, this CDR3 is encoded by other sequences in the same sample as well. V is TRBV18 and J is TRBJ2-1; 8 bases line up with TRBD2. Unmatched junction bases numbered 7, after V lost 0 bases and J lost 12 bases. CDR1 is KGHSH and CDR2 is LQKENI in the germline V gene. This CDR3 spans 14 amino acids. The CDR3 loop is CASSPPEGLGLQFF. As DNA, the CDR3 is TGTGCCAGCTCACCACCGGAGGGACTAGGCCTGCAGTTCTTC.

This clone has at least ten counts. The J gene is TRBJ1-5, the V gene TRBV7-8, with D uncertain. CDR1 is SGHVS and CDR2 is FQNEAQ in the germline V gene. CDR3 size: 16 residues. Trimming shortened V by 5 bases and J by 2 bases, and 16 bases separated the two germline ends. As DNA, the CDR3 is TGTGCCAGCAGCCTAGAGGGCGGCCGCCGCAATCAGCCCCAGCATTTT. Translated, it gives CASSLEGGRRNQPQHF.

The chain carries TRBV9 and TRBJ2-2, with D possibly matching TRBD1 (5 bases). Trimming left V 2 bases short and J 7 bases short, with 15 bases between. The germline V gene encodes CDR1 SGDLS and CDR2 YYNGEE. This CDR3 spans 15 amino acids. CDR3 in DNA: TGTGCCAGCAGCGTGGGGCATGCCGGTGGCGGGGAGCTGTTTTTT. The encoded protein is CASSVGHAGGGELFF.